The 28 T cell receptor beta chains below all came from one sample that was sequenced in a study of blood T cell repertoires in COVID-19. The protocol was immunoSEQ multiplex PCR, while the TCRdb copy is restricted to in-frame clones and leaves out a portion. The repertoire holds a few hundred thousand clones, with approximately 90% as singletons. The sequencing input was peripheral blood. These TCRs come from a woman aged 55-70 years with acute or convalescent COVID-19.

In this sample, this clone turned up once. Different DNA sequences within this sample yield the same CDR3. The rearrangement links TRBV5-1 to TRBJ1-1; 9 bases line up with TRBD1. Germline V gives CDR1 SGHRS, CDR2 YFSETQ. This CDR3 comprises 14 residues. The junction had 2 bases not matched to a gene; V was cut back by 4 bases and J by 1 base. For the CDR3, the DNA is TGCGCCAGCAGCAGGGGACAGGGGAACACTGAAGCTTTCTTT. Translation: CASSRGQGNTEAFF.

The chain has TRBV5-1 and TRBJ1-6, with 10 bases fitting TRBD1. Trimming took 8 bases from V and 8 from J; bases not matched to a gene: 7. The CDR3 runs to 14 residues. Germline CDR1 is SGHRS and CDR2 is YFSETQ. CDR3 DNA sequence: TGCGCCAGTACTACCGGGACAGGGGATTCACCCCTCCACTTT. Its translation: CASTTGTGDSPLHF.

Details on this clone: The junction does not match germline at one end; this may be a read error. This chain links TRBV10-3 with TRBJ2-3; TRBD2 agrees at 9 bases. The CDR3 covers 14 residues. Germline V gives CDR1 ENHRY, CDR2 SYGVKD. The CDR3 DNA reads TGTGCCATCAGTTCCGGGACTAGCATAGATACGCAGTATTTT. Amino acid sequence: CAISSGTSIDTQYF.

The chain is built from TRBV7-2 and TRBJ2-1; TRBD2 matches at 7 bases. The V gene end was trimmed by 5 bases and the J gene end by 1 base; junction bases not matched to a gene: 5. Germline CDR1 and CDR2: SGHTA and FQGNSA. The CDR3 length is 15 residues. CDR3 sequence reads: CASSLNGGSYNEQFF. In DNA, the CDR3 is TGTGCCAGCAGCCTGAACGGGGGGTCCTACAATGAGCAGTTCTTC.

The chain recombines TRBV29-1 with TRBJ2-1; 10 positions match TRBD2. The length of the CDR3 is 15 residues. Germline V lookup: CDR1 SQVTM, CDR2 ANQGSEA. V gave up 4 bases and J gave up 1 base; unmatched junction bases: 4. CDR3 region: CSVGSAGGSYNEQFF. The CDR3 nucleotides read TGCAGCGTTGGTTCAGCGGGAGGGTCCTACAATGAGCAGTTCTTC.

The chain carries TRBV7-8 and TRBJ2-2; D possibly corresponds to TRBD1 (6 bases). V lost 5 bases to trimming and J lost 7 bases, with 11 bases between them. Looked up from germline, CDR1 is SGHVS and CDR2 is FQNEAQ. The CDR3 totals 13 residues. The CDR3 region is CASSDRNFGELFF. The DNA for the CDR3 is TGTGCCAGCAGCGACAGGAATTTCGGGGAGCTGTTTTTT. Drawing the rest from reference TRBV7-8 and TRBJ2-2, the complete variable domain is GAGVSQSPRYKVAKRGQDVALRCDPISGHVSLFWYQQALGQGPEFLTYFQNEAQLDKSGLPSDRFFAERPEGSVSTLKIQRTQQEDSAVYLCASSDRNFGELFFGEGSRLTVL.

The J gene is TRBJ2-7, the V gene TRBV9; TRBD2 aligns across 10 bases. The germline CDR1 and CDR2 sequences are SGDLS and YYNGEE. There are 17 residues in the CDR3. The J segment lost 4 bases and the V segment lost 4 bases, leaving 14 bases of the junction unmatched. The CDR3 loop reads CASSISSGGKGAYEQYF. The CDR3 DNA follows: TGTGCCAGCAGCATATCTAGCGGGGGAAAAGGGGCTTACGAGCAGTACTTC.

This clone has just one count. The chain recombines TRBV11-1 with TRBJ2-6; D might be TRBD2 (7 bases). The CDR3 loop spans 16 amino acids. In germline, CDR1 is SGHAT, CDR2 FQDESV (reference sequence). The ends were cut back, 2 bases at V and 0 bases at J, with 8 bases in the middle. CDR3 amino acids: CASSLRGGSGANVLTF. The CDR3 DNA is TGTGCCAGCAGCTTAAGGGGGGGCTCTGGGGCCAACGTCCTGACTTTC.

This chain joins TRBV18 and TRBJ2-7; D ambiguous. The CDR3 contains 14 residues. Deletions cut 0 bases from V and 2 bases from J, with 8 bases between. Germline V CDR1 and CDR2: KGHSH, LQKENI. The DNA of the CDR3 is TGTGCCAGCTCACCACCGAGTAAAACCTACGAGCAGTACTTC. It yields the protein CASSPPSKTYEQYF.

The chain couples TRBV29-1 to TRBJ2-7; 9 positions agree with TRBD2. Germline V lookup: CDR1 SQVTM, CDR2 ANQGSEA. The CDR3 has 13 amino acids. After removal of 7 bases from V and 2 bases from J, the junction contained 6 bases not matched to a gene. The DNA of the CDR3 is TGCAGCGCCAAGGGCGGGGGGGCCTACGAGCAGTACTTC. It translates to CSAKGGGAYEQYF.

This CDR3 is CASSIYVGLGNTIYF. The CDR3, as DNA: TGTGCCAGTAGTATATATGTGGGGCTTGGAAACACCATATATTTT. The genes are TRBV19 and TRBJ1-3; the D gene is possibly TRBD1 (5 bases). CDR1 is LNHDA and CDR2 is SQIVND in the germline V gene (reference sequence). CDR3 size: 15 residues. Trimming took off 2 bases at V and 3 bases at J, with 11 bases between the two ends.

This clone was detected only a few times. V gene TRBV12-2 combines with J gene TRBJ1-5. TRBV12-2 is recorded as a pseudogene. The CDR3 is made up of 13 amino acids. CDR3 in amino acids: CASRLHKYQPQHF. In DNA, the CDR3 is TGTGCAAGTCGACTACACAAGTATCAGCCCCAGCATTTT.

Only a few counts were recorded for this clone. The chain joins TRBV19 to TRBJ1-1; TRBD1 matches 7 bases. Germline-derived CDR1 and CDR2 are LNHDA and SQIVND (reference sequence). This CDR3 has 16 residues. With 4 bases clipped from V and 1 base from J, the junction kept 9 bases outside the gene matches. The CDR3 here is CASSTFGQAGNTEAFF. CDR3 nucleotide sequence: TGTGCCAGTAGTACTTTCGGACAGGCGGGGAACACTGAAGCTTTCTTT.

The sample holds one count of this clone. This rearrangement joins TRBV19 to TRBJ2-2; TRBD2 aligns across 10 bases. The length of the CDR3 is 17 residues. The trim removed 4 bases at V and 4 bases at J, leaving 9 bases unmatched. Per germline, CDR1 LNHDA and CDR2 SQIVND (reference sequence). The CDR3 protein is CASSTSAGGPGTGELFF. CDR3 DNA: TGTGCCAGTAGTACCTCAGCGGGAGGGCCGGGCACCGGGGAGCTGTTTTTT.

The chain combines TRBV24-1 with TRBJ1-2; D might be TRBD1 (5 bases). The V end lost 4 bases, the J end lost 5 bases, and 10 bases lay between the germline ends. The CDR3 spans 13 residues. Germline CDR1 KGHDR, CDR2 SFDVKD. CDR3 protein: CATSDLTDYGYTF. CDR3 DNA: TGTGCCACCAGTGACCTGACAGATTATGGCTACACCTTC.

This clone was counted only a few times. V and J are TRBV2 and TRBJ2-7; D may be TRBD1 (6 bases). Germline-derived CDR1 and CDR2 are SNHLY and FYNNEI. This CDR3 is 16 amino acids long. The germline V and J ends were trimmed by 5 bases and 6 bases, with 23 bases remaining between them. CDR3 loop: CASSIIQGPLGVEQYF. DNA for the CDR3: TGTGCCAGCAGTATAATACAGGGCCCCCTAGGAGTCGAGCAGTACTTC.

This clone appeared once. The CDR3 DNA follows: TGTGCCAGCAGCGGGGACAACAACAACTATGGCTACACCTTC. It specifies CASSGDNNNYGYTF. The V and J genes are TRBV3-1 (or the pseudogene TRBV3-2) and TRBJ1-2; D may be TRBD1 (6 bases). Trimming cost V 5 bases and J 2 bases, with 12 bases left between them. The CDR3 is 14 amino acids. Germline values: CDR1 LGHDT, CDR2 YNNKEL (reference sequence).

The V and J genes are TRBV7-8 and TRBJ1-1; D is unclear. CDR1 and CDR2 (germline): SGHVS, FQNEAQ. V lost 1 base, J lost 7 bases, and 10 bases lay in between. The CDR3 length is 13 residues. The CDR3 DNA is TGTGCCAGCAGCTTAGGAGGTGGTAGTGAAGCTTTCTTT. This encodes CASSLGGGSEAFF.

In nucleotides, the CDR3 is TGCGCCAGCAGCCAGATCACCCTGGACAGGAACTATGGCTACACCTTC. This sequence encodes CASSQITLDRNYGYTF. The chain links TRBV4-1 to TRBJ1-2; TRBD1 matches at 7 bases. Germline V CDR1 and CDR2: MGHRA, YSYEKL. The CDR3 runs 16 residues. The junction had 9 bases not matched to a gene; V was cut back by 3 bases and J by 2 bases.

This chain uses TRBV2 with TRBJ1-3, with D unresolved. This CDR3 is built from 14 residues. Germline CDR1 SNHLY, CDR2 FYNNEI. V lost 3 bases to trimming and J lost 4 bases, with 10 bases between them. CDR3 sequence reads: CASSEVQSGNTIYF. The CDR3 DNA reads as TGTGCCAGCAGTGAGGTTCAGTCGGGAAACACCATATATTTT. The variable domain in full, with the rest retrieved from reference TRBV2 and TRBJ1-3, is EPEVTQTPSHQVTQMGQEVILRCVPISNHLYFYWYRQILGQKVEFLVSFYNNEISEKSEIFDDQFSVERPDGSNFTLKIRSTKLEDSAMYFCASSEVQSGNTIYFGEGSWLTVV.

The chain has TRBV7-2 and TRBJ2-5, with TRBD1 identical over 7 bases. The V gene's germline CDR1 is SGHTA and CDR2 FQGNSA. The CDR3 loop spans 14 amino acids. With V trimmed by 5 bases and J by 6 bases, 9 bases remained unmatched. The CDR3 DNA is TGTGCCAGCAGCGACCGACAGGGCCGGAAGACCCAGTACTTC. Translated: CASSDRQGRKTQYF.

The rearrangement links TRBV7-8 to TRBJ1-6, with TRBD1 matching over 7 bases. J was trimmed by 7 bases and V by 5 bases; bases with no gene match: 5. The CDR3 loop spans 14 amino acids. Germline V gene data show CDR1 as SGHVS and CDR2 as FQNEAQ. The CDR3 region is CASSRGTANSPLHF. CDR3 bases: TGTGCCAGCAGCCGAGGGACAGCAAATTCACCCCTCCACTTT.

This chain joins TRBV27 and TRBJ2-1; 8 bases map to TRBD2. The CDR3 has 16 residues. V lost 3 bases and J lost 6; bases outside the gene matches: 10. Germline CDR1 is MNHEY and CDR2 is SMNVEV (reference sequence). The CDR3 region has the DNA TGTGCCAGCAGTTTGGGCCCCGGGAGGGACGGCAATGAGCAGTTCTTC. It encodes CASSLGPGRDGNEQFF.

The chain has TRBV27 and TRBJ1-5; D is unresolved. The CDR3 runs 14 residues. Germline values: CDR1 MNHEY, CDR2 SMNVEV (reference sequence). The V and J ends lost 6 bases and 0 bases respectively, with 9 bases between them. CDR3 region: CASSEIYSNQPQHF. The CDR3 bases are TGTGCCAGCAGCGAGATCTATAGCAATCAGCCCCAGCATTTT.

This clone has a single count. V and J are TRBV13 and TRBJ2-1; 8 bases map to TRBD2. The germline gives CDR1 PRHDT, CDR2 FYEKMQ (reference sequence). The CDR3 totals 17 residues. With V trimmed by 1 base and J by 2 bases, 7 bases remained unmatched. For the CDR3, the DNA is TGTGCCAGCAGCTTAGCGGGGGGGCTCGGAGCCTACAATGAGCAGTTCTTC. The encoded protein is CASSLAGGLGAYNEQFF.

The chain recombines TRBV4-1 with TRBJ2-5, with a tentative D call TRBD2 (6 bases). The CDR3 covers 15 residues. The V and J ends lost 0 bases and 1 base respectively, with 9 bases between them. Germline V CDR1 and CDR2: MGHRA, YSYEKL. CDR3 loop: CASSQDREVQETQYF. For the CDR3, the DNA is TGCGCCAGCAGCCAAGATAGGGAGGTCCAAGAGACCCAGTACTTC.

The J gene is TRBJ2-2, the V gene TRBV6-2 or TRBV6-3; D unresolved. The CDR3 has 12 residues. V dropped 4 bases and J dropped 6 bases, with 6 bases sitting between them. Germline CDR1 is MNHEY and CDR2 is SVGEGT. The CDR3 is CASSWSPGELFF. The CDR3 DNA is TGTGCCAGCAGTTGGAGTCCCGGGGAGCTGTTTTTT.

V usage is TRBV27 and J usage is TRBJ2-2, with D uncertain. Germline-derived CDR1 and CDR2 are MNHEY and SMNVEV (reference sequence). The CDR3 sequence is 13 residues long. V gave up 2 bases and J gave up 6 bases, with 7 bases separating them. CDR3 DNA sequence: TGTGCCAGCAGTTTACAGGCCCCCGGGGAGCTGTTTTTT. Protein: CASSLQAPGELFF.